This T cell receptor beta chain was profiled in a study of blood T cell repertoires in COVID-19. Profiling relied on immunoSEQ multiplex PCR, and the TCRdb table lists in-frame clones only, not all of them. The sample has 140,000 to 150,000 clones, 80% to 90% seen once. Looked up from germline, CDR1 is KGHSH and CDR2 is LQKENI. This CDR3 has 16 residues. With 1 base removed from V and 2 bases from J, the gap between germline ends came to 14 bases. The chain combines TRBV18 with TRBJ1-2; a possible D gene is TRBD1 (5 bases). Material for sequencing was PBMCs or T cells enriched from blood (not recorded which). This TCR was recovered from a man aged 45-65 years who had recovered from COVID-19. The CDR3 coding sequence is TGTGCCAGCTCACCACAGGAGACAGCCGGCAACTATGGCTACACCTTC. Translating it yields CASSPQETAGNYGYTF.